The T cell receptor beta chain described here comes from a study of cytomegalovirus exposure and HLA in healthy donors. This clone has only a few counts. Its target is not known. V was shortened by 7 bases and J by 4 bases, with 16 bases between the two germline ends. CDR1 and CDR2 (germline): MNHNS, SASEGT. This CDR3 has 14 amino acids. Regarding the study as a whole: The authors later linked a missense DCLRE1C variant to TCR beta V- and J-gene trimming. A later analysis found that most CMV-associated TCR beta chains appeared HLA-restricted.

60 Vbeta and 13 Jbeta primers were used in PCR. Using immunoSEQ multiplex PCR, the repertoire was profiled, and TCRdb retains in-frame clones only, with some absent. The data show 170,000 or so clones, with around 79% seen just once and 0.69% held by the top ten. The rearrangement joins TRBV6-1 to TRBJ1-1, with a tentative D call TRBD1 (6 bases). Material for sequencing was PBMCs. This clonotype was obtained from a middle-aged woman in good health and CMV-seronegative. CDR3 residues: CASKNRDLGTEAFF. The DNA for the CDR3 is TGTGCCAGCAAGAACAGGGATCTAGGCACTGAAGCTTTCTTT.